This T cell receptor beta chain was sequenced for a study of T cell changes during pregnancy in multiple sclerosis. This table comes from immunoSEQ multiplex PCR, and its TCRdb copy is limited to in-frame clones, with some not included. This table holds 60,000 or so clones, about 90% found once. The CDR3 is 14 amino acids. The V segment lost 7 bases and the J segment 2 bases; nucleotides outside the gene matches: 8. The germline V gene has CDR1 SGHAT and CDR2 FQDESV (reference sequence). The V and J genes are TRBV11-1 and TRBJ2-7; 7 nucleotides align to TRBD1. This receptor was taken from a female donor in good health, enrolled as a control in a pregnancy study. The input for sequencing was CD4+ T cells from peripheral blood mononuclear cells, taken after pregnancy. This chain's CDR3 is CASKIGQAAYEQYF. CDR3 in DNA: TGTGCCAGCAAAATAGGACAGGCCGCCTACGAGCAGTACTTC.